Here is one T cell receptor beta chain with its context. Method: immunoSEQ multiplex PCR; TCRdb's copy keeps in-frame clones and lacks some. Of roughly 150,000 clones in the sample, approximately 94% are singletons; the top ten hold approximately 4.8%. The data originate from a study of T cell responses to AZD1222 COVID-19 vaccine. The length of the CDR3 is 15 residues. CDR1 SGHTS and CDR2 YDEGEE come from the germline V gene. Trimming removed 2 bases at V and 0 bases at J, with 12 bases between. This receptor was obtained from an adult who received the AZD1222 COVID-19 vaccine. This chain connects TRBV5-8 to TRBJ2-7, with a possible D match to TRBD1 (5 bases). Sequencing used peripheral blood, obtained 28 days after the second AZD1222 dose. In DNA, the CDR3 is TGTGCCAGCAGCTTTCTAGGTGGACACTCCTACGAGCAGTACTTC. Amino acids: CASSFLGGHSYEQYF.